The T cell receptor (beta chain) described here comes from a study of cytomegalovirus exposure and HLA in healthy donors (dated by TCRdb to 2016 to 2017). For the wider study: An earlier analysis of about 530 of the donors reported about 260 Gb of sequence data and roughly 120 million unique TCR beta sequences obtained from about 200 million T cells. To decide whether each TCR beta V gene segment behaved as functional or pseudogenic, an earlier analysis of approximately 590 of the donors relied on high-throughput TCR beta sequencing. The study used immunosequencing to profile the T cell repertoires of 666 subjects and linked those repertoires to cytomegalovirus serostatus. To predict cytomegalovirus infection status, the study brought together high-throughput TCR immunosequencing, statistical association of individual TCRs with disease status, and machine learning. The number of typed donors differed by locus: about 620-630 for A, B, C, DRB1 and DQB1; approximately 530 for DQA1; around 610 for DPA1; and roughly 470 for DPB1. Of the roughly 400 genotyped donors, about 80% fell in the genetic ancestry cluster associated with self-reported Caucasian donors. A later analysis re-analyzed previously published TCR beta repertoires from several hundred donors and added high-resolution HLA genotyping to study TCR occurrence patterns. HLA typing covered class I and class II loci at four-digit resolution. The study aimed to test whether signatures of past pathogen exposure could be identified by cataloging public T cell receptors. A handful of DR-DQ haplotypes were handled as single units for association and clustering because linkage in the cohort was strong. The later analysis used no new phenotypic data to find candidate immune exposures, relying instead on TCR beta sequences and their occurrence across donors. Every repertoire in the discovery cohort had been generated on one and the same sequencing platform. Alongside the repertoire data, information on donor age, sex, ethnicity and CMV serostatus was compiled. On average, roughly 250,000 unique TCR beta nucleotide sequences were sequenced per donor among a few hundred genotyped donors of the cohort, with 15% to 20% of those sequences being non-productive. Besides the first cohort of approximately 670 subjects, a separate validation cohort made up of 120 different subjects was used. An early release covering roughly 640 HLA-typed donors comprised about 300 gigabases of sequencing data and approximately 85 million unique TCR sequences. A later genetic analysis took genome-wide SNP genotypes for about 55% of the 666 donors and used that subset as a discovery cohort. Paper-wide results and their limitations: Specific HLA alleles were associated with roughly 16,000 TCR beta sequences at a false discovery rate of 0.05 in a later analysis. Over 15 rarely observed V segments, including chromosome 9 orphons, were excluded from the earlier analysis of approximately 500 of the donors because counts were too low. Strong co-occurrence of HLA alleles, especially DR and DQ, made assigning TCR associations to individual alleles difficult. The only immune exposure information available for the cohort was CMV serostatus. The authors suggested that the approach could potentially be generalized to other disease states and immunological phenotypes. According to a later analysis, most CMV-associated TCR beta chains appeared to be HLA-restricted, and the HLA associations seemed to be driven largely by CMV exposure. In an earlier analysis of approximately 590 of the donors, most TCR beta V segments appeared in productive rearrangements about 87% or about 30% of the time, broadly matching IMGT annotations. Several of the top co-occurrence clusters appeared to be linked to parvovirus B19, influenza, CMV and Epstein-Barr virus, according to a later analysis. Some IMGT-functional V segments, including TRBV6-2 and TRBV6-3, could not be distinguished by the 87-base-pair reads and were therefore excluded. In the study, 164 TCR beta chains were listed as associated with cytomegalovirus. Because HLA typing was unavailable for some donors at each locus, only the typed subset was used in association tests. A few of the identified cytomegalovirus-associated TCR beta chains were confirmed in vitro to be specific for cytomegalovirus antigens. A later genetic analysis associated a missense DCLRE1C variant with V-gene and J-gene trimming of TCR beta chains, and an independent cohort replicated the association. In both the original and validation cohorts, the classifier was reported to diagnose cytomegalovirus status with high specificity and sensitivity. In a later analysis, the rate of TCR association differed among HLA loci, with DRB1 alleles having the most associated TCRs and HLA-C alleles having the fewest. Linkage disequilibrium might explain the correlated functional status among segregating V segments, but an unknown experimental factor could not be ruled out. Presence/absence analyses assumed roughly uniform sequencing depth across donors, an assumption that may not hold. A further reported finding was that TCR beta sequences accurately predicted the HLA-A and HLA-B alleles for most subjects in the first cohort. In this cohort, only TCR beta chains were sequenced, and detectable features were limited by the absence of alpha or paired-chain data. A cluster of highly shared sequence variants was judged likely to be a technical artifact of the sequencing pipeline. A later genetic analysis reported fewer N-insertions in productive TCRs among donors in an Asian-associated ancestry cluster than the approximately 670-donor mean. Most TCR sequences were seen in very few donors, while some public TCRs were found in many individuals. In a later analysis, HLA-associated TCR beta chains showed more clonal expansion and lower generation probabilities than non-associated chains that were equally common.

Measured from the cysteine to the phenylalanine, the CDR3 is 14 residues long. Of all the DNA, just the CDR3 is kept, 42 bases in frame from base 1. CDR1 and CDR2, per the germline V gene, are MDHEN and SYDVKM. Relative to germline, V is 3 bases shorter and J is 3 bases shorter, with 11 bases between their ends. Libraries were built with the immunoSEQ multiplex PCR assay. For the multiplex PCR, a mixture combining 60 forward primers for TCR Vbeta segments and 13 reverse primers for TCR Jbeta segments was used. A multiplex PCR assay on genomic DNA amplified the CDR3 region of rearranged TCR beta genes. On the Illumina HiSeq System, the amplified TCR beta libraries were sequenced as 87-base-pair reads. The published analysis was carried out like this. Across the roughly 640 repertoires, a later analysis counted approximately 75 million unique TCR beta chains, 9.5 million to 12 million of which were shared by at least two donors. To remove PCR and sequencing errors, raw reads were error-corrected and collapsed into unique sequences using a nearest-neighbor algorithm that merged closely related sequences. To assign V, D and J gene segments, CDR3 sequences were aligned to IMGT reference sequences. For a sequence to be retained, at least a six-nucleotide match to both a V gene segment and a J gene segment was required. A rearrangement counted as productive if the CDR3 had no stop codons and remained in frame with V and J, and every other rearrangement counted as non-productive. CDR3 was defined according to IMGT convention as the region running from the second conserved V-encoded cysteine to the conserved J-encoded phenylalanine. The earlier analysis of about 610 of the donors excluded any sequence lacking an unambiguous match to a single V gene segment. In an earlier analysis of a few hundred of the donors, V segments were called functional above 56.7% productive rearrangements and were called segregating when the between-donor standard deviation exceeded 5%. A statistical classification framework was built to diagnose cytomegalovirus status from the catalog of TCR beta chain sequences. In a later analysis, V and J genes were assigned by comparing TCR nucleotide sequences against IMGT/GENE-DB human TR gene sequences. In a later analysis, CDR3 sequences and most-parsimonious VDJ recombination scenarios were assigned using the TCRdist pipeline. In a later analysis, every TCR beta chain was defined by the combination of its CDR3 amino acid sequence and its V-gene family, and reads without a unique V-gene family were dropped. In a later analysis, 550 to 650 highly shared, low-generation-probability nucleotide sequences were removed to address suspected cross-contamination and a sequencing artifact. In a later analysis, a clonal expansion index for each public chain was calculated from normalized within-repertoire ranks of inferred template counts. A later analysis computed generation probabilities with a VDJ recombination model fitted to out-of-frame rearrangements, and checked the results against IGoR. In a later analysis, hypergeometric tests were used to score TCR-TCR, TCR-HLA and TCR-CMV co-occurrence, with a repertoire-size bias correction applied to TCR pairs. To estimate false discovery rates, a later analysis permuted the HLA or CMV assignments 20 times. In a later analysis, co-occurring TCRs were grouped using DBSCAN, with TCRdist sequence similarity added in when clustering inside HLA-allele-positive subsets. Repertoires with fewer than 30,000 or more than 120,000 public chains, plus five repertoires with anomalous nucleotide sharing, were excluded from co-occurrence clustering. The table comes from immuneACCESS by way of TCRdb, which keeps in-frame sequences with V and J called. Part of the clones is missing from these tables; in studies checked, under half for an unresolved V gene and the rest for unknown reasons. The V and J calls and the clone size are those of that table, but D and trimming were determined from the DNA. Counted in this sample were over 200,000 clones; approximately 84% of them appeared once. Approximately 0.62% of the sample is in the top ten clones.

The cohort comprised several hundred healthy bone marrow donors. All cohort members were sampled while nominally healthy, although unrecorded immune exposures were likely present. The donor tested CMV seronegative, placing the donor among the roughly 350 seronegative members of the cohort. A peripheral blood sample was provided by each donor, and peripheral blood mononuclear cells were used for TCR beta sequencing. Genomic DNA extraction from the blood cell samples was performed with the Qiagen DNeasy Blood Extraction Kit. About this clone: It lacks a known antigen. There are no base qualities to consult, and no much larger clone falls within one base.

The material sequenced was PBMCs. Recombination linked TRBV28 to TRBJ1-2, with the D gene uncertain. This TCR derives from a woman in her forties in good health and CMV-seronegative. The DNA is as follows: TGTGCCAGCAGTTTGAGAATAACAGACTATGGCTACACCTTC. Its translation reads: CASSLRITDYGYTF.